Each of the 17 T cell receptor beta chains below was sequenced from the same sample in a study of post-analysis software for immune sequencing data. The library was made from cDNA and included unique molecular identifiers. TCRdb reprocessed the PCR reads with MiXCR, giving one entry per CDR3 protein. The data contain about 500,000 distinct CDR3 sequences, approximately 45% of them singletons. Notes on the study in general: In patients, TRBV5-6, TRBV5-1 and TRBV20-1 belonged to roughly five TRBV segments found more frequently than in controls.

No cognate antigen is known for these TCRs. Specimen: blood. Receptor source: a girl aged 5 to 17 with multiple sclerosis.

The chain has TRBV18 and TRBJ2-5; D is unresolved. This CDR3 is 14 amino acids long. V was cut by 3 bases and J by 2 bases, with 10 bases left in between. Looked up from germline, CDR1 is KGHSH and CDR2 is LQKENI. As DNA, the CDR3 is TGTGCCAGCTCACCGCCGAGAGCACAAGAGACCCAGTACTTC. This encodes CASSPPRAQETQYF.

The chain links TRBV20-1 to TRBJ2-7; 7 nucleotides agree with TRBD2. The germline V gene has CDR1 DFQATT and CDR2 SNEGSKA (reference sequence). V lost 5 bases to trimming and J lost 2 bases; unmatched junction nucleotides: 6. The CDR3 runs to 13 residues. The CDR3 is CSARRGTTYEQYF. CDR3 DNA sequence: TGCAGTGCTCGGCGCGGGACTACCTACGAGCAGTACTTC.

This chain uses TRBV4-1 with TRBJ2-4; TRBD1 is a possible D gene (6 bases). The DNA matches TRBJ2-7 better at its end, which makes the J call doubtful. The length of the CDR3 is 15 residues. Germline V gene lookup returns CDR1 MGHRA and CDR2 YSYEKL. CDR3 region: CASSHLTGKIYEQYF. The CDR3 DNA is TGCGCCAGCAGTCACTTGACAGGTAAAATCTACGAGCAGTACTTC.

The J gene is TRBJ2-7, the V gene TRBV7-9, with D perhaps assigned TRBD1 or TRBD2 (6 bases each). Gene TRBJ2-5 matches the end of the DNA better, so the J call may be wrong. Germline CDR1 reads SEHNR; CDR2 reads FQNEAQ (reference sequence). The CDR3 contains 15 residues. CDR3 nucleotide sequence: TGTGCCAGCAGCCCCGTTAGCGGTGGGGGGCAGACCCAGTACTTC. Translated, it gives CASSPVSGGGQTQYF.

CDR3 in DNA: TGTGCCAGCTCACCACCAACGGGGGTCACTGAAGCTTTCTTT. Protein sequence: CASSPPTGVTEAFF. The J gene is TRBJ1-1, the V gene TRBV18; D may be TRBD1 (5 bases). Trimming shortened V by 0 bases and J by 4 bases, and 9 bases separated the two germline ends. The length of the CDR3 is 14 residues. Germline values: CDR1 KGHSH, CDR2 LQKENI.

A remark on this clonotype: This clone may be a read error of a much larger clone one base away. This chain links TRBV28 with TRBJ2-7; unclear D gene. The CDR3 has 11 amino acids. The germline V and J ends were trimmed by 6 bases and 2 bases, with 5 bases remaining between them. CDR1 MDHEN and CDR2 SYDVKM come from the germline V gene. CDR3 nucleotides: TGTGCCAGCAGGAACGCCTACGAGCAGTACTTC. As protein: CASRNAYEQYF. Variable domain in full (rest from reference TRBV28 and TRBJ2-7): DVKVTQSSRYLVKRTGEKVFLECVQDMDHENMFWYRQDPGLGLRLIYFSYDVKMKEKGDIPEGYSVSREKKERFSLILESASTNQTSMYLCASRNAYEQYFGPGTRLTVT.

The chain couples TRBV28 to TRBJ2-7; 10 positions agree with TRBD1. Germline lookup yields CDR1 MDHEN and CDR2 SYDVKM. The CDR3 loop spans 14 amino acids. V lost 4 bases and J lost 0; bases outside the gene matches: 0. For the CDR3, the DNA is TGTGCCAGCAGTTGGACAGGGGGCTCCTACGAGCAGTACTTC. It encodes CASSWTGGSYEQYF.

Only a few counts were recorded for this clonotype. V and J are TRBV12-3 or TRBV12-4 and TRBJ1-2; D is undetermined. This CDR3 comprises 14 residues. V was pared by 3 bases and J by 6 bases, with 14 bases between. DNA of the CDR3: TGTGCCAGCAGTTTGAATACATGGGTGGATGGCTACACCTTC. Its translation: CASSLNTWVDGYTF.

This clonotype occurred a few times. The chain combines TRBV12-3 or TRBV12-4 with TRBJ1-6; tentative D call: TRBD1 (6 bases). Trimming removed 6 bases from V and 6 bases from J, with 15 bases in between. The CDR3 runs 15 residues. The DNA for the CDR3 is TGTGCCAGCAGCGAGGGGGAAGCCTTTAATTCACCCCTCCACTTT. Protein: CASSEGEAFNSPLHF.

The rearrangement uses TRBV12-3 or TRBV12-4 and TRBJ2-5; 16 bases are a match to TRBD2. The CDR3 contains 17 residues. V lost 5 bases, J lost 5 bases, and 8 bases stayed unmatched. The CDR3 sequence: CASSVGTSGRAGETQYF. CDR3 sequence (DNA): TGTGCCAGCAGTGTCGGGACTAGCGGGAGGGCCGGGGAGACCCAGTACTTC.

The CDR3: CSASSGLANLETQYF. As DNA, the CDR3 is TGCAGTGCTAGTTCGGGACTAGCAAATTTGGAGACCCAGTACTTC. The chain combines TRBV20-1 with TRBJ2-5; 9 positions agree with TRBD2. There are 15 residues in the CDR3. Losses at the gene ends were 3 bases for V and 5 bases for J; bases not matched to a gene: 10. The germline V gene has CDR1 DFQATT and CDR2 SNEGSKA (reference sequence).

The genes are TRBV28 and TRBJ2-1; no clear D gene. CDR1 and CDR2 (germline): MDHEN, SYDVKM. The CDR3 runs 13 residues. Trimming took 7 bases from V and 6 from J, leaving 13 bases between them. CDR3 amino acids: CASTMAACNEQFF. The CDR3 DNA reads TGTGCCAGCACCATGGCGGCCTGCAATGAGCAGTTCTTC. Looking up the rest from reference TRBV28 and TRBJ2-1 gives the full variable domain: DVKVTQSSRYLVKRTGEKVFLECVQDMDHENMFWYRQDPGLGLRLIYFSYDVKMKEKGDIPEGYSVSREKKERFSLILESASTNQTSMYLCASTMAACNEQFFGPGTRLTVL.

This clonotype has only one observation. Here the CDR3 reads CATNSMGTGGSAKTQYF. CDR3 DNA: TGTGCCACCAACTCCATGGGGACAGGGGGTTCGGCGAAGACCCAGTACTTC. The V gene is TRBV15, the J gene TRBJ2-5; 11 nucleotides line up with TRBD1. Germline V lookup: CDR1 LNHNV, CDR2 YYDKDF (reference sequence). The CDR3 covers 17 residues. The trim removed 7 bases at V and 6 bases at J, leaving 16 bases unmatched.

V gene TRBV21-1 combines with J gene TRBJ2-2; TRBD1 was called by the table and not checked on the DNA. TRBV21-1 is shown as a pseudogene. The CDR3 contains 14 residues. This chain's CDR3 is CANSTHRGTGELFF. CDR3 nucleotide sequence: TGTGCCAACAGCACACACAGGGGCACCGGGGAGCTGTTTTTT.

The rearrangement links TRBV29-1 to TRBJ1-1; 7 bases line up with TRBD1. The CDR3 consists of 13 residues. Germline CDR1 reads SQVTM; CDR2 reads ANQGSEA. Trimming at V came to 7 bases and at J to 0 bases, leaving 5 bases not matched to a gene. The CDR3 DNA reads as TGCAGCGCCCAGGGACAGCTGAACACTGAAGCTTTCTTT. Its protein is CSAQGQLNTEAFF.

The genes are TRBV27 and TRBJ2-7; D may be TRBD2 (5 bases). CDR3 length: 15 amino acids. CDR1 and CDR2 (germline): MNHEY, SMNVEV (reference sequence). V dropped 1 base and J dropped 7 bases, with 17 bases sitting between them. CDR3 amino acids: CASSLYGSRVGEQYF. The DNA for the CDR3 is TGTGCCAGCAGTTTATATGGGTCGCGGGTGGGGGAGCAGTACTTC.

The CDR3 DNA sequence: TGTGCCAGCAGTTTTCAAAGGGACGGCATGAACACTGAAGCTTTCTTT. It encodes CASSFQRDGMNTEAFF. The chain carries TRBV27 and TRBJ1-1, with a possible D match to TRBD1 (5 bases). V dropped 3 bases and J dropped 0 bases, with 14 bases sitting between them. CDR1 is MNHEY and CDR2 is SMNVEV in the germline V gene (reference sequence). This CDR3 has 16 residues.